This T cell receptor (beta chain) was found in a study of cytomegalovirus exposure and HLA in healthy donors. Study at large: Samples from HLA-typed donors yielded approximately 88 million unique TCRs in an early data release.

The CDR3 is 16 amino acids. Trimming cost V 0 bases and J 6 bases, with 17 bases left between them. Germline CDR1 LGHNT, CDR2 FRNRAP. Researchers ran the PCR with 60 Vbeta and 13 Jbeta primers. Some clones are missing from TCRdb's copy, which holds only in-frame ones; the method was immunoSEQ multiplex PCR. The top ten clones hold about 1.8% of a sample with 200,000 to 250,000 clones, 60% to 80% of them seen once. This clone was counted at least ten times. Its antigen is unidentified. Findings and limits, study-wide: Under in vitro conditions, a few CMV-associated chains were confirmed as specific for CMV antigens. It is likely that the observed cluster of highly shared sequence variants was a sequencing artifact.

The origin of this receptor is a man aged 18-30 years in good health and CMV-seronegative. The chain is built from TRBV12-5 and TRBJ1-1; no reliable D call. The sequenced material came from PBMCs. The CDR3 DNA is TGTGCTAGTGGTTTGGTACCGGGAGGAGGGTTCCCTGAAGCTTTCTTT. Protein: CASGLVPGGGFPEAFF.